What follows are 15 T cell receptor beta chains derived from one specimen sequenced in a study of CD8 T cells in ankylosing spondylitis. Study conclusions and caveats: The study identified a TCR beta motif of roughly eight highly homologous variants that appeared characteristic of ankylosing spondylitis blood.

TCRdb reprocessed the 5' RACE reads with MiXCR, giving one entry per CDR3 protein. Of 400,000 or so distinct CDR3 sequences detected, around 26% appear once; the ten largest clones hold 0.85% to 1%. These receptors have no known antigen. Sequencing was done on a sample of blood, either unsorted or a sorted T cell fraction (not recorded which). The receptors shown here come from a male donor with ankylosing spondylitis.

This clonotype was observed a few times. This chain connects TRBV5-1 to TRBJ2-4; D remains ambiguous. The V end lost 3 bases, the J end lost 6 bases, and 16 bases lay between the germline ends. The CDR3 runs 15 residues. Germline V gene sequence: CDR1 SGHRS, CDR2 YFSETQ. CDR3 sequence reads: CASSSPDGSVNIQYF. As DNA, the CDR3 is TGCGCCAGCAGCTCGCCGGACGGATCAGTAAACATTCAGTACTTC. Supplemented by reference TRBV5-1 and TRBJ2-4, the full variable domain reads KAGVTQTPRYLIKTRGQQVTLSCSPISGHRSVSWYQQTPGQGLQFLFEYFSETQRNKGNFPGRFSGRQFSNSRSEMNVSTLELGDSALYLCASSSPDGSVNIQYFGAGTRLSVL.

This clonotype was seen a handful of times. The V call is TRBV12-3 or TRBV12-4, the J call TRBJ1-6; D uncertain. V lost 6 bases to trimming and J lost 7 bases, with 13 bases between them. The CDR3 covers 14 residues. This CDR3 reads CASSQDGYNSPLHF. CDR3 nucleotides: TGTGCCAGCAGCCAGGACGGATACAATTCACCCCTCCACTTT.

This clonotype occurred a few times. The V call is TRBV7-2, the J call TRBJ2-1, with 8 bases fitting TRBD2. V lost 7 bases and J lost 6; bases outside the gene matches: 8. Germline lookup yields CDR1 SGHTA and CDR2 FQGNSA. This CDR3 region has 14 residues. The DNA for the CDR3 is TGTGCCAGCACTCCATACCGGGAGGGCAATGAGCAGTTCTTC. It specifies CASTPYREGNEQFF.

The rearrangement links TRBV20-1 to TRBJ2-2; D is perhaps TRBD1 or TRBD2 (6 bases each). The CDR3 sequence is 15 residues long. The germline V gene has CDR1 DFQATT and CDR2 SNEGSKA (reference sequence). The V gene lost 5 bases and the J gene lost 4 bases, with 17 bases spanning the gap. The chain's CDR3 is CSARPWRDITGELFF. CDR3 sequence (DNA): TGCAGTGCTCGCCCCTGGCGGGACATCACCGGGGAGCTGTTTTTT.

The rearrangement uses TRBV15 and TRBJ2-3; D gene unclear. V lost 4 bases and J 1 base, leaving 9 bases between the germline ends. The germline CDR1 and CDR2 sequences are LNHNV and YYDKDF (reference sequence). This CDR3 is built from 14 residues. CDR3 amino acids: CATSTYLGTDTQYF. DNA of the CDR3: TGTGCCACCAGCACTTATTTGGGCACAGATACGCAGTATTTT.

The chain joins TRBV30 to TRBJ2-7; possibly TRBD1 or TRBD2 for D (5 bases each). Trimming took off 3 bases at V and 6 bases at J, with 12 bases between the two ends. The germline V gene has CDR1 GTSNPN and CDR2 SVGIG (reference sequence). This CDR3 is 12 amino acids long. CDR3 residues: CAWSVLGGEQYF. For the CDR3, the DNA is TGTGCCTGGAGCGTCCTTGGGGGCGAGCAGTACTTC.

This clonotype was counted between two and nine times. This chain connects TRBV9 to TRBJ1-5; TRBD1 matches 7 bases. Germline V gene sequence: CDR1 SGDLS, CDR2 YYNGEE. Trimming took 0 bases from V and 3 from J; bases not matched to a gene: 3. The CDR3 contains 15 residues. This CDR3 reads CASSVGGGFNQPQHF. Here the CDR3 DNA reads TGTGCCAGCAGCGTAGGAGGGGGCTTCAATCAGCCCCAGCATTTT. The full variable domain, rest sourced from reference TRBV9 and TRBJ1-5, is DSGVTQTPKHLITATGQRVTLRCSPRSGDLSVYWYQQSLDQGLQFLIQYYNGEERAKGNILERFSAQQFPDLHSELNLSSLELGDSALYFCASSVGGGFNQPQHFGDGTRLSIL.

The table lists this clonotype with a few counts. This rearrangement joins TRBV29-1 to TRBJ1-5, with TRBD1 identical over 7 bases. Germline V gene sequence: CDR1 SQVTM, CDR2 ANQGSEA. The CDR3 sequence is 14 residues long. V gave up 6 bases and J gave up 2 bases; unmatched junction bases: 7. The CDR3 here is CSVGTGDGNQPQHF. In DNA, the CDR3 is TGCAGCGTGGGAACAGGGGATGGCAATCAGCCCCAGCATTTT.

This clonotype was observed a handful of times. The rearrangement joins TRBV14 to TRBJ2-2; 9 nucleotides agree with TRBD1. Germline assignment: CDR1 SGHDN and CDR2 FVKESK. The CDR3 extends over 15 amino acids. V dropped 3 bases and J dropped 3; count of bases not matched to a gene: 2. In DNA form, the CDR3 reads TGTGCCAGCAGCCAGGACAGGGGTTACACCGGGGAGCTGTTTTTT. Protein product: CASSQDRGYTGELFF. Full variable domain (rest looked up from reference TRBV14 and TRBJ2-2): EAGVTQFPSHSVIEKGQTVTLRCDPISGHDNLYWYRRVMGKEIKFLLHFVKESKQDESGMPNNRFLAERTGGTYSTLKVQPAELEDSGVYFCASSQDRGYTGELFFGEGSRLTVL.

This clonotype was seen only a few times. The chain couples TRBV2 to TRBJ2-3; tentatively, D is TRBD1 or TRBD2 (6 bases each). Looked up from germline, CDR1 is SNHLY and CDR2 is FYNNEI. This CDR3 has 14 residues. Trimming left V 6 bases short and J 4 bases short, with 14 bases between. The CDR3 spells CASSGGGSPDTQYF. The CDR3 DNA is TGTGCCAGCAGCGGAGGGGGTTCCCCAGATACGCAGTATTTT.

V gene TRBV7-2 combines with J gene TRBJ1-1; 8 bases agree with TRBD1. The J segment lost 7 bases and the V segment lost 5 bases, leaving 12 bases of the junction unmatched. CDR3 length equals 15 residues. Germline CDR1 and CDR2: SGHTA and FQGNSA. This chain's CDR3 is CASSPKLGQGGEAFF. CDR3 sequence (DNA): TGTGCCAGCAGCCCCAAACTCGGACAGGGAGGTGAAGCTTTCTTT.

In its sample, this clonotype was seen a few times. The rearrangement links TRBV6-2 or TRBV6-3 to TRBJ2-7; 10 bases are shared with TRBD1. Germline V CDR1 and CDR2: MNHEY, SVGEGT. The CDR3 loop spans 15 amino acids. Unmatched junction bases numbered 6, after V lost 6 bases and J lost 1 base. The CDR3 DNA sequence: TGTGCCAGCAGGAGGGACAGGGGATCGTCCTACGAGCAGTACGTC. It is translated as CASRRDRGSSYEQYV.

The CDR3 region is CASSLYGQGADEQYV. In nucleotides, the CDR3 is TGCGCCAGCAGCTTATATGGGCAGGGGGCCGACGAGCAGTACGTC. This chain joins TRBV5-1 and TRBJ2-7; 8 nucleotides agree with TRBD1. CDR3 length: 15 amino acids. Germline-derived CDR1 and CDR2 are SGHRS and YFSETQ. Losses at the gene ends were 2 bases for V and 5 bases for J; bases not matched to a gene: 9.

J is TRBJ2-1 and V is TRBV11-1; TRBD2 aligns across 16 bases. Germline trimming cut 5 bases from V and 4 bases from J; bases unmatched to any gene: 8. This CDR3 has 18 amino acids. Per the germline V gene, CDR1 is SGHAT and CDR2 is FQDESV (reference sequence). The CDR3 here is CASSQGLAGGPRYNEQFF. The CDR3 nucleotides are TGTGCCAGCAGCCAGGGACTAGCGGGAGGGCCGCGTTACAATGAGCAGTTCTTC.

The chain carries TRBV5-6 and TRBJ2-7; 9 bases map to TRBD2. The CDR3 contains 17 residues. V shed 0 bases and J 2 bases; nucleotides not matched to a gene: 9. Looked up from germline, CDR1 is SGHDT and CDR2 is YYEEEE. CDR3 sequence (DNA): TGTGCCAGCAGCTTGGGACTAGCGGTCTCGTTGCCCTACGAGCAGTACTTC. It translates to CASSLGLAVSLPYEQYF.